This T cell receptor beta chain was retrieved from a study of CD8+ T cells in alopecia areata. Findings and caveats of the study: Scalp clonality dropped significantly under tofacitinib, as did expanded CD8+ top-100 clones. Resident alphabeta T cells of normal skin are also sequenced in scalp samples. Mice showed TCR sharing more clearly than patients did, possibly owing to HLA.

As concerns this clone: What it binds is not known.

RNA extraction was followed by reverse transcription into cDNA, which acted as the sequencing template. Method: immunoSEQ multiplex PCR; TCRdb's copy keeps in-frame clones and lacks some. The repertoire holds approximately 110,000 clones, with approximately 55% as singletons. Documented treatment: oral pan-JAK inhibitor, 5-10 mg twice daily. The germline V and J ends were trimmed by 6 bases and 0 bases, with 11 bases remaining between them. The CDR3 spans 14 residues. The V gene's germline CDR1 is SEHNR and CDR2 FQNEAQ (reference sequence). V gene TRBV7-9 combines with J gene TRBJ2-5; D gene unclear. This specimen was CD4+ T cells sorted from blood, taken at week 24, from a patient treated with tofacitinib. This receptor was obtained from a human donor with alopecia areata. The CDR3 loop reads CASRTQDYQETQYF. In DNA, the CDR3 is TGTGCCAGCAGAACGCAGGATTACCAAGAGACCCAGTACTTC.